This TCR beta chain was recovered during a study of CD8+CD57+ T cells in acquired aplastic anemia. The overall study: On average, sorted CD4+ and CD8+ cells gave roughly 3 ug of DNA.

Many counts were recorded for this clonotype. The template used for profiling TCR beta VDJ and CDR3 was genomic DNA. TCRdb re-derived calls from the reads in MiXCR, one entry per CDR3 protein. The repertoire holds 120,000 or so distinct CDR3 sequences, 30% to 45% seen once, with 2.6% in the top ten. All patients picked for sequencing had shown, by flow cytometry, an expansion of CD8+CD57+ cells. Each patient carried a diagnosis of severe acquired aplastic anemia. CDR1 is SEHNR, CDR2 FQNEAQ, per germline (reference sequence). Trimming at V came to 1 base and at J to 3 bases, leaving 1 base not matched to a gene. The CDR3 spans 14 residues.

The sample comprised sorted CD4+, CD8+, or CD8+CD57+ T cells (not recorded which) from PBMCs. The V call is TRBV7-9, the J call TRBJ1-1, with 8 bases identical to TRBD1. The source is a human donor with aplastic anemia. CDR3 in amino acids: CASSLGTGHTEAFF. CDR3 nucleotides: TGTGCCAGCAGCTTAGGGACAGGGCACACTGAAGCTTTCTTT.